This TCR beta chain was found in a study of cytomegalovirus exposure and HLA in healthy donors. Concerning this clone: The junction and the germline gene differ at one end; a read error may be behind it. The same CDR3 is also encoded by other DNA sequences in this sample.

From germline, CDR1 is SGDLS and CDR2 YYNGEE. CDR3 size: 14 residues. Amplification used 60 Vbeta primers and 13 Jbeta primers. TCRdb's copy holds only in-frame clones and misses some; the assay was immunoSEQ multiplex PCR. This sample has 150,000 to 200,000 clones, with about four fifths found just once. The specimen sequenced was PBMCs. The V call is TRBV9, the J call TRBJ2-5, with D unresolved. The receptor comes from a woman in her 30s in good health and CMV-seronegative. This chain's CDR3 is CASSPLPSQETQYF. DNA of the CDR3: TGCGCCAGCAGCCCTCTTCCTAGCCAAGAGACCCAGTACTTC.